Sequencing of this TCR beta chain was carried out in a study of blood T cell repertoires in COVID-19. Assay used: immunoSEQ multiplex PCR; TCRdb lists only in-frame clones, some missing. The sample yields a few hundred thousand clones, approximately 83% seen once. This CDR3 has 13 residues. Germline loops: CDR1 SQVTM, CDR2 ANQGSEA. V was shortened by 5 bases and J by 3 bases, with 13 bases between the two germline ends. All recovered Cohort 3 donors got two negative PCRs, got clearance, or saw symptom resolution. Input material: PBMCs or T cells enriched from blood (not recorded which). The sequence derives from a woman between 45 and 65 years old who had recovered from COVID-19. J is TRBJ1-1 and V is TRBV29-1; weak D call: TRBD1 (5 bases). DNA of the CDR3: TGCAGCGTTCGGGGGAGGGCTGACACTGAAGCTTTCTTT. It is translated as CSVRGRADTEAFF.